This T cell receptor (beta chain) is from a study of regulatory T cells. Trimming at V came to 4 bases and at J to 3 bases, leaving 9 bases not matched to a gene. CDR3 length: 15 residues. The germline gives CDR1 SGHRS, CDR2 YFSETQ. The primer mix had 52 TRBV and 13 TRBJ primers. Method: immunoSEQ multiplex PCR; TCRdb's copy keeps in-frame clones and lacks some. The table has around 6,300 clones, less than 85% seen once. To note about this clone: Its antigen is still unknown.

All CD3G-deficient patients showed autoimmunity, more severe in two. Patients aged 2 to 39 years had fewer naive T cells. The study's findings and limits: Shannon entropy was nonsignificantly lower in patient CD8+ T cells than control CD8+ cells. Regulatory T cells showed the strongest V-J pair restriction and V/J gene skewing among patient repertoires.

This clonotype originated in a child between 5 and 17 years old with CD3G deficiency. V is TRBV5-1 and J is TRBJ2-5, with 7 nucleotides matching TRBD1. The sample was CD8+ T cells sorted from blood. CDR3 in DNA: TGCGCCAGCAGCCCCGCTGACAGGGAAGAAGAGACCCAGTACTTC. This sequence encodes CASSPADREEETQYF.